This TCR beta chain was captured in a study of molecular identifiers for immune sequencing clone quantification. TCRdb fed the PCR reads into MiXCR, producing one record per CDR3 protein. The sample includes 40,000 to 45,000 distinct CDR3 sequences, approximately 18% seen only once; the top ten take about 6.6%. General study findings and limits: Clones above 20 RNA copies contained over 97% of effector molecules and under 1% of naive molecules.

In its sample, this clonotype was seen many times. Its antigen is unknown. This TCR was sampled from a human donor in good health. Some libraries in this study had Jurkat cell RNA spiked in. The sequencing input was naive CD8+ T cells from blood, with Jurkat cell RNA spiked in. Subset of the sample: FACS-sorted CD8+CD4-CCR7+CD45RA+ naive T cells.

CDR3 sequence (DNA): TGTGCCAGCAGTTTGGGATTTCGCGGGGAGCTGTTTTTT. It codes for CASSLGFRGELFF. This chain joins TRBV12-3 or TRBV12-4 and TRBJ2-2; D unclear. The CDR3 sequence is 13 residues long. V was cut by 3 bases and J by 7 bases, with 9 bases left in between.